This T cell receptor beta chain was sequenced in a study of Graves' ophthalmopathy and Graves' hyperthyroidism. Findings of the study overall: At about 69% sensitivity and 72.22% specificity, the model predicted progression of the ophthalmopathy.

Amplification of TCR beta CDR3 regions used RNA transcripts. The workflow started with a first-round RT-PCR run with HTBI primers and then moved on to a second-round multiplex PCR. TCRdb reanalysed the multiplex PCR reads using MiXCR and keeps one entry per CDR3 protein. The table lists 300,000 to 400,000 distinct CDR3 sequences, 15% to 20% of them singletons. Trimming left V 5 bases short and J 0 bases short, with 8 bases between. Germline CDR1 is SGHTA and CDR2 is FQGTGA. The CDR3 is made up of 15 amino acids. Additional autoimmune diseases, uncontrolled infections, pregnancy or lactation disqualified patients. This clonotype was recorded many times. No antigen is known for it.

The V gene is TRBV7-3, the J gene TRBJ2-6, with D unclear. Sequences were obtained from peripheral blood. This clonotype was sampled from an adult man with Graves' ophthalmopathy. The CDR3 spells CASSTQGSGANVLTF. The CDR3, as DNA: TGTGCCAGCAGCACCCAAGGCTCTGGGGCCAACGTCCTGACTTTC.